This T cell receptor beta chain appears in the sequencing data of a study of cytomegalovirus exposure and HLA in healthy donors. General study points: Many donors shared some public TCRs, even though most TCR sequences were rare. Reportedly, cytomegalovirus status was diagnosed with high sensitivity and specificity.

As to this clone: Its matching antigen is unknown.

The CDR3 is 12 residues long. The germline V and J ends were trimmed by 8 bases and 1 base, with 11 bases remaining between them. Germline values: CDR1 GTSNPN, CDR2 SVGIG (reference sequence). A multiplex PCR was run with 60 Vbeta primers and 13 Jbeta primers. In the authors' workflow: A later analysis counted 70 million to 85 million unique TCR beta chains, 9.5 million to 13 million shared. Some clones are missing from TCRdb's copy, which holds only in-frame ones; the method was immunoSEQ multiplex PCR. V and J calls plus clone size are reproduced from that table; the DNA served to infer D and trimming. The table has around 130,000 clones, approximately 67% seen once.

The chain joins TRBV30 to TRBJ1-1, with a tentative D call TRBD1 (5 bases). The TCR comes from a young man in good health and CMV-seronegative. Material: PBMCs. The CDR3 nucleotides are TGTGCCGGGGGGAGGAGGAACACTGAAGCTTTCTTT. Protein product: CAGGRRNTEAFF. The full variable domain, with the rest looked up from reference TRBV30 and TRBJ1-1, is SQTIHQWPATLVQPVGSPLSLECTVEGTSNPNLYWYRQAAGRGLQLLFYSVGIGQISSEVPQNLSASRPQDRQFILSSKKLLLSDSGFYLCAGGRRNTEAFFGQGTRLTVV.